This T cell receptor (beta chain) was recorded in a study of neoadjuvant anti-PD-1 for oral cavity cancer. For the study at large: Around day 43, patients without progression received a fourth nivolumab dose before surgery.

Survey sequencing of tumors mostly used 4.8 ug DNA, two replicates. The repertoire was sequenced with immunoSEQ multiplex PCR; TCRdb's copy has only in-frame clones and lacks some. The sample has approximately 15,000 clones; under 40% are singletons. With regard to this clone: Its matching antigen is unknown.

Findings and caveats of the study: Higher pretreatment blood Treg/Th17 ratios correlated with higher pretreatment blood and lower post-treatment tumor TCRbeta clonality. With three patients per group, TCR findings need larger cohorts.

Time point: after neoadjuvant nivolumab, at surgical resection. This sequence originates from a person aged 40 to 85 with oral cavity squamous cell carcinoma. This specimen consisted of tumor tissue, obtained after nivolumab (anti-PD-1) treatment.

The CDR3 nucleotides are TGTGCCAGCAGTTATCCGACTGGGGAGCAGTACTTC. It encodes CASSYPTGEQYF. V usage is TRBV6-5 and J usage is TRBJ2-7; D uncertain. The germline V gene encodes CDR1 MNHEY and CDR2 SVGAGI. The CDR3 totals 12 residues. The V and J ends lost 3 bases and 7 bases respectively, with 10 bases between them.